This T cell receptor (beta chain) was obtained from a study of technical replicates of blood from a handful of donors. V was pared by 2 bases and J by 3 bases, with 2 bases of the junction left unmatched. The CDR3 covers 17 residues. Per the germline V gene, CDR1 is MGHRA and CDR2 is YSYEKL. Only in-frame clones appear in the TCRdb table, and some are missing; sequencing was by immunoSEQ multiplex PCR. This table has fewer than 85,000 clones, approximately 94% appearing once. The specimen sequenced was T cells isolated from PBMCs. The chain has TRBV4-1 and TRBJ2-1; the match to TRBD2 covers 15 bases. The sequence came from a human donor in good health. The CDR3 nucleotides are TGCGCCAGCAGCCAACGGGGACTAGCGGGAGGCTACAATGAGCAGTTCTTC. Protein product: CASSQRGLAGGYNEQFF.